This T cell receptor (beta chain) is drawn from a study of blood T cell repertoires in COVID-19. Method: immunoSEQ multiplex PCR; TCRdb's copy keeps in-frame clones and lacks some. This table has a few hundred thousand clones, approximately 90% appearing once. The TCR comes from a woman aged 25 to 39 who had recovered from COVID-19. Specimen: PBMCs or T cells enriched from blood (not recorded which).

The CDR3 sequence is CASSPERDTEAFF. The DNA for the CDR3 is TGTGCCAGCTCACCAGAAAGAGACACTGAAGCTTTCTTT. The rearrangement links TRBV18 to TRBJ1-1; D not certain. CDR1 and CDR2 (germline): KGHSH, LQKENI. The CDR3 is 13 amino acids. V lost 2 bases to trimming and J lost 3 bases, with 7 bases between them.